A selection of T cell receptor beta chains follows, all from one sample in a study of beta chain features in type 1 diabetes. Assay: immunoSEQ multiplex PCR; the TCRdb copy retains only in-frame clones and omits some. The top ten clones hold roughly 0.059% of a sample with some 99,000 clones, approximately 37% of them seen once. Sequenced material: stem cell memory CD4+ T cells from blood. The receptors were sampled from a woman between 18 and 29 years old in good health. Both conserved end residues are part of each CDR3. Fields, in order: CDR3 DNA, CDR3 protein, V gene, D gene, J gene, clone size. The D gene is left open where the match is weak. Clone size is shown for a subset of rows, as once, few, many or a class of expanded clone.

cdr3_nt: TGTGCCAGCATGGGGGGGCCTGGGGCCAACGTCCTGACTTTC; cdr3_aa: CASMGGPGANVLTF; v_call: TRBV6-5; d_call: -; j_call: TRBJ2-6; clone_size: -
cdr3_nt: TGTGCCTGGAGTGTCCCTTATGGCAGGGCGGTCAATCAGCCCCAGCATTTT; cdr3_aa: CAWSVPYGRAVNQPQHF; v_call: TRBV30; d_call: -; j_call: TRBJ1-5; clone_size: -
cdr3_nt: TGTGCCAGCAGTTTCGACAGGGTGAACACCGGGGAGCTGTTTTTT; cdr3_aa: CASSFDRVNTGELFF; v_call: TRBV27; d_call: TRBD1; j_call: TRBJ2-2; clone_size: few
cdr3_nt: TGCGCCAGCAGTCTCCGCTCCAGGGTCCAAGAGACCCAGTACTTC; cdr3_aa: CASSLRSRVQETQYF; v_call: TRBV23-1; d_call: -; j_call: TRBJ2-5; clone_size: -
cdr3_nt: TGTGCCATCAGTGAGACCCATCGGGAGGGGACCTACGAGCAGTACTTC; cdr3_aa: CAISETHREGTYEQYF; v_call: TRBV10-3; d_call: TRBD2; j_call: TRBJ2-7; clone_size: few
cdr3_nt: TGTGCCAGTAGACAGGGATTGGTGGAGACCCAGTACTTC; cdr3_aa: CASRQGLVETQYF; v_call: TRBV28; d_call: TRBD1; j_call: TRBJ2-5; clone_size: -
cdr3_nt: TGCGCCAGCAGCCAGGACAGCTCTGGAAACACCATATATTTT; cdr3_aa: CASSQDSSGNTIYF; v_call: TRBV4-3; d_call: -; j_call: TRBJ1-3; clone_size: few
cdr3_nt: TGCGCCAGCAGAACTAGCGGGACAGTCGCCGGGGAGCTGTTTTTT; cdr3_aa: CASRTSGTVAGELFF; v_call: TRBV10-2; d_call: TRBD2; j_call: TRBJ2-2; clone_size: -
cdr3_nt: TGTGCCAGCAGCTTATGGGTAGCGGGAGGGTTATACGAGCAGTACTTC; cdr3_aa: CASSLWVAGGLYEQYF; v_call: TRBV7-8; d_call: TRBD2; j_call: TRBJ2-7; clone_size: -
cdr3_nt: TGCAGTGGGGAGCACCGGGTCACCCAGTACTTC; cdr3_aa: CSGEHRVTQYF; v_call: TRBV20-1; d_call: -; j_call: TRBJ2-5; clone_size: -
cdr3_nt: TGTGCCAGCAGGAGGGGGAGGGCCGAAGCCTACGAGCAGTACTTC; cdr3_aa: CASRRGRAEAYEQYF; v_call: TRBV6-1; d_call: -; j_call: TRBJ2-7; clone_size: -
cdr3_nt: TGCGCCAGCAGCTTTAACAGGGGGAGGGACACTGAAGCTTTCTTT; cdr3_aa: CASSFNRGRDTEAFF; v_call: TRBV5-1; d_call: TRBD1; j_call: TRBJ1-1; clone_size: -
cdr3_nt: TGCGCCAGCAGCTGGGAGGGGATCACTGAAGCTTTCTTT; cdr3_aa: CASSWEGITEAFF; v_call: TRBV5-1; d_call: -; j_call: TRBJ1-1; clone_size: -
cdr3_nt: TGTGCCAGCAGTTTGACAGTTTACTATGGCTACACCTTC; cdr3_aa: CASSLTVYYGYTF; v_call: TRBV6-5; d_call: -; j_call: TRBJ1-2; clone_size: -
cdr3_nt: TGTGCCAGCAGCGCACAGGGGGGGTACGAGCAGTACTTC; cdr3_aa: CASSAQGGYEQYF; v_call: TRBV6-5; d_call: -; j_call: TRBJ2-7; clone_size: -
cdr3_nt: TGTGCCACCAGCAGAGTAGGATGGAGTAGCGGGAGCTACAATGAGCAGTTCTTC; cdr3_aa: CATSRVGWSSGSYNEQFF; v_call: TRBV15; d_call: TRBD2; j_call: TRBJ2-1; clone_size: few
cdr3_nt: TGTGCCAGTAGTCAGGACAGTAGACACGAGCAGTACTTC; cdr3_aa: CASSQDSRHEQYF; v_call: TRBV19; d_call: -; j_call: TRBJ2-7; clone_size: -
cdr3_nt: TGTGCCAGCAGCCAATTACAGGGGGTCGTCTATGGCTACACCTTC; cdr3_aa: CASSQLQGVVYGYTF; v_call: TRBV14; d_call: TRBD1; j_call: TRBJ1-2; clone_size: -
cdr3_nt: TGCGCCAGCAGCCCAACACAGGGCGCTGGGGCCAACGTCCTGACTTTC; cdr3_aa: CASSPTQGAGANVLTF; v_call: TRBV5-1; d_call: -; j_call: TRBJ2-6; clone_size: few
cdr3_nt: TGTGCCAGCTCACCGATCAGGTTGGGGCATAGCAATCAGCCCCAGCATTTT; cdr3_aa: CASSPIRLGHSNQPQHF; v_call: TRBV18; d_call: -; j_call: TRBJ1-5; clone_size: few
cdr3_nt: TGTGCCAGCAGCCTTACAGGGGTGGAGTACGAGCAGTACTTC; cdr3_aa: CASSLTGVEYEQYF; v_call: TRBV5-6; d_call: TRBD1; j_call: TRBJ2-7; clone_size: few
cdr3_nt: TGTGCCAGCAGCCGACAGGGGGGTAGGAGCACCGGGGAGCTGTTTTTT; cdr3_aa: CASSRQGGRSTGELFF; v_call: TRBV5-4; d_call: TRBD1; j_call: TRBJ2-2; clone_size: -
cdr3_nt: TGCGCCAGCAGCTTGCGGACAGGGGGTTTGCAGTACTTC; cdr3_aa: CASSLRTGGLQYF; v_call: TRBV5-1; d_call: TRBD1; j_call: TRBJ2-7; clone_size: few
cdr3_nt: TGTGCCAGCAGCCACAGGGAGAACACTGAAGCTTTCTTT; cdr3_aa: CASSHRENTEAFF; v_call: TRBV7-2; d_call: -; j_call: TRBJ1-1; clone_size: -
cdr3_nt: TGTGCCACCAGCAGATTCGGGAACTATGGCTACACCTTC; cdr3_aa: CATSRFGNYGYTF; v_call: TRBV15; d_call: -; j_call: TRBJ1-2; clone_size: -
cdr3_nt: TGTGCCAGCAGCCAAGGTTGGCAGGGGGCCTACACCTTC; cdr3_aa: CASSQGWQGAYTF; v_call: TRBV14; d_call: TRBD1; j_call: TRBJ1-2; clone_size: many
cdr3_nt: TGTGCCAGCAGTTCTACAGGGTTGAACACTGAAGCTTTCTTT; cdr3_aa: CASSSTGLNTEAFF; v_call: TRBV5-4; d_call: -; j_call: TRBJ1-1; clone_size: few